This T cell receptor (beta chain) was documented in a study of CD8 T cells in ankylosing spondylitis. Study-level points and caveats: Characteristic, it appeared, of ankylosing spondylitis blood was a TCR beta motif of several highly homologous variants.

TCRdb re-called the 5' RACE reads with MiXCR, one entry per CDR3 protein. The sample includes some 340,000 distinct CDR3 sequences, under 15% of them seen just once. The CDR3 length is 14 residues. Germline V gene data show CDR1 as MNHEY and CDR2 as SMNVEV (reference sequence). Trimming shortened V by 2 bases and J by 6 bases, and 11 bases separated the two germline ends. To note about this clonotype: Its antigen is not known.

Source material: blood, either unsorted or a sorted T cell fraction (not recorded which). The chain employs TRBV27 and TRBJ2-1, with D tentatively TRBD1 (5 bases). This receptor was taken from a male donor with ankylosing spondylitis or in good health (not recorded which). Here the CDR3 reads CASSLRGLLNEQFF. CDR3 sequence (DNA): TGTGCCAGCAGTTTAAGGGGATTGCTCAATGAGCAGTTCTTC.